The clone carrying this T cell receptor (beta chain) was found a few times. Its antigen is as yet unknown. Germline V lookup: CDR1 SGHTA, CDR2 FQGNSA. The CDR3 extends over 14 amino acids. With a J-beta primer mix and a sample-barcoded 5' primer, a second PCR ran about 6 to 11 cycles. TCRdb ran MiXCR on the 5' RACE reads and lists one entry per CDR3 protein. Here the sample spans approximately 290,000 distinct CDR3 sequences, roughly 29% being singletons. This sample is drawn from a study of blood T cells in healthy people across ages. Study conclusions and caveats: The study found TCR beta diversity correlated strongly with naive T cell percentage.

Every donor gave ten milliliters of peripheral blood. The chain couples TRBV7-2 to TRBJ2-5; 9 bases agree with TRBD2. TRBJ2-7 explains the end of the DNA better; the J call may be wrong. Sequencing used blood. The TCR originated in a woman between 65 and 79 years old in good health. CDR3 region: CASSRVAGDREQYF. CDR3 nucleotides: TGTGCCAGCAGCCGCGTAGCGGGAGACCGCGAGCAGTACTTC.